The following is a T cell receptor (beta chain) sequence with its context. Its antigen is not yet known. There are no base qualities to consult, and no much larger clone falls within one base. The entry originates in a study of vaccination and CD4 T cells after COVID-19 (dated by TCRdb to 2021 to 2024). Study-wide context: SARS-CoV-2 positivity had been established in the convalescent patients by nasal swab PCR, and mild disease was recorded in several of these patients and severe disease in one. Overlapping spike peptide pools from SARS-CoV-2 and from the common cold coronaviruses HCoV-NL63, HCoV-OC43 and HCoV-229E were used as culture stimuli. As controls, cultures received a CEFX viral epitope pool (the positive control), an HIV-1 Nef peptide pool (the negative control), or no peptide at all. In around ten COVID-19 convalescent patients and 4 infection-naive healthy vaccine recipients, the spike-specific CD4+ TCR repertoire before mRNA vaccination was compared with the repertoire after mRNA vaccination. Two doses of either the Pfizer-BioNTech BNT162b2 vaccine (n=8) or the Moderna mRNA-1273 vaccine (n=2) were administered to participants. Post-vaccine blood samples were taken a median of around 77 days after the second vaccine dose, with a range of roughly 14 to 241 days. The convalescent cohort comprised six males and four females, including two Hispanic individuals, seven Caucasians, two Asians and one multiracial person. Post-COVID blood samples were collected from convalescent patients a median of around 96 days after diagnosis, with a range of about 30 to 180 days. The study at large found these results: Relatively few convalescent patients were included in the study, and early timepoints after natural infection were not analyzed. Among the post-vaccine SARS-CoV-2-reactive clones in convalescent patients, a median 86.3% showed up only after vaccination, which suggests vaccine-specific priming. In convalescent patients, nearly all vaccine-specific clones (304 of 307) were found to be mono-reactive for SARS-CoV-2 spike rather than cross-reactive with common cold coronaviruses. The median number of SARS-CoV-2-reactive clonotypes rose from 21 after infection to 35 to 45 after vaccination, but the change was not significant.

Library generation was performed with PCR. DNA from cultured CD4+ T cells underwent TCR sequencing with the Oncomine TCR Beta short-read assay at the Johns Hopkins FTIC core. The QIAamp micro DNA kit was used to extract genomic DNA from the cultured CD4+ T cells. Oncomine TCR Beta libraries from cultured CD4+ T cells were pooled with unique dual indexes and sequenced on an Illumina iSeq 100. The authors' pipeline ran thus. Non-productive sequences were filtered out, and CDR3s that did not start with C, did not end with F or W, or were shorter than 7 amino acids were discarded. The MANAFEST web application identified antigen-specific clonotypes by comparing peptide-stimulated wells against reference wells and other culture wells. An FDR below 0.05, an odds ratio above 5, and a productive frequency above 0.1% in at least two of three replicate wells were required for clones to be considered positive. Cross-reactive clonotypes were defined as significantly expanded in both SARS-CoV-2 spike wells and at least one common cold coronavirus spike condition. CDR3 homology was assessed with Levenshtein distances (stringdist) and unrooted phylogenetic trees (ape) in R version 3.6.1. TCRdb reprocessing: public reads trimmed at Q25 with fastp, clones called with MiXCR, in-frame beta chains kept. Rows with one shared CDR3 protein collapse into an entry with the most common genes and DNA. None of the V and J calls come from the authors' own analysis; TCRdb made them. The table for this sample lists some 15,000 distinct CDR3 sequences; around 56% of them were counted only once. Of the sample, approximately 12% is held by the ten largest clones.

The treatment or condition label on this specimen signifies: roughly 10-day PBMC culture with coronavirus spike peptide pools or control peptides (ViraFEST assay). The ViraFEST assay, used in the study, expanded antigen-specific T cells with peptide pools and then identified the expanded clonotypes through TCR sequencing. The convalescent patients' positive SARS-CoV-2 PCR tests were from March to December 2020, which was before the Alpha, Beta and Delta variants emerged in the United States. PBMCs were cultured at 1.5 million to 2 million per well in IMDM supplemented with 5% human AB serum and around 10 IU/ml IL-2, with 9.5 to 10 ug/ml peptide pools added. On days 3 and 7, half of the culture medium was replaced with fresh IL-2-containing medium. CD4+ T cells were isolated after 10 days of culture through negative selection using the EasySep CD4+ T cell isolation kit. PBMCs were separated from whole blood using Ficoll-Paque Plus gradient centrifugation and then either used fresh or cryopreserved at -140C. Each culture condition was generally run in triplicate wells.

For this chain, trimming is 6 bases at the V end and 5 bases at the J end, and the number of junction bases without a gene match is 3. The CDR1 and CDR2 encoded by the germline V gene are ENHRY and SYGVKD. Including cysteine and phenylalanine, the CDR3 has 14 amino acids. The read is trimmed to its CDR3 DNA, 42 bases read in frame from base 1. The source material was CD4+ T cells from blood, cultured in vitro. The chain uses TRBV10-3 and TRBJ2-7, with TRBD2 identical over 14 junction bases. This clonotype originated in a human donor who had recovered from COVID-19. The DNA sequence is as follows: TGTGCCATCAGCGGGACTAGCGGGAGCAACGAGCAGTACTTC. The encoded protein is CAISGTSGSNEQYF.